A single sample is the source of the 18 T cell receptor beta chains below, sequenced in a study of post-analysis software for immune sequencing data. Presence of unique molecular identifiers characterized the TCR beta cDNA libraries. TCRdb re-derived calls from the PCR reads in MiXCR, one entry per CDR3 protein. The sample holds under 200,000 distinct CDR3 sequences, around 34% seen once. The input for sequencing was blood, taken after autologous hematopoietic stem cell transplantation. These receptors originate from a girl aged 10 to 17 with multiple sclerosis.

The chain combines TRBV29-1 with TRBJ1-1; a weak D match, TRBD1 (5 bases). CDR3 length equals 13 residues. Germline V CDR1 and CDR2: SQVTM, ANQGSEA. Trimming removed 4 bases from V and 7 bases from J, with 16 bases in between. For the CDR3, the DNA is TGCAGCGTTGGGGGGGGACCGGCGAGTGAAGCTTTCTTT. Translated: CSVGGGPASEAFF.

The chain carries TRBV5-1 and TRBJ2-1; maybe TRBD1 (5 bases). The tail of the sequence fits TRBJ2-7 better, so the J call may be wrong. Per the germline V gene, CDR1 is SGHRS and CDR2 is YFSETQ. The CDR3 consists of 14 residues. The CDR3 here is CASSLAQGVGEQYF. In DNA form, the CDR3 reads TGCGCCAGCAGCTTGGCCCAGGGTGTGGGCGAGCAGTACTTC.

A few counts support this clonotype. The CDR3 loop is CASQGTATYNEQFF. The CDR3, as DNA: TGTGCCAGCCAAGGGACAGCCACGTACAATGAGCAGTTCTTC. This chain joins TRBV27 and TRBJ2-1; 7 nucleotides match TRBD1. Germline CDR1 is MNHEY and CDR2 is SMNVEV (reference sequence). Trimming at V came to 8 bases and at J to 4 bases, leaving 8 bases not matched to a gene. This CDR3 has 14 amino acids.

This chain connects TRBV9 to TRBJ1-6; D not certain. The CDR3 is 10 amino acids. With 4 bases removed from V and 14 bases from J, the gap between germline ends came to 7 bases. Germline CDR1 is SGDLS and CDR2 is YYNGEE. The CDR3 DNA follows: TGTGCCAGCAGCCCCTGTACCCTCCACTTT. As protein: CASSPCTLHF.

This clonotype was recorded a few times. The rearrangement joins TRBV29-1 to TRBJ1-2; no clear D gene. V was clipped by 4 bases and J by 2 bases, with 14 bases between them. Looked up from germline, CDR1 is SQVTM and CDR2 is ANQGSEA. The CDR3 spans 14 residues. For the CDR3, the DNA is TGCAGCGTTGCCCGGTTCAACGTCAACTATGGCTACACCTTC. Translated: CSVARFNVNYGYTF.

This clonotype turned up a few times. V gene TRBV5-1 combines with J gene TRBJ2-5; 14 bases match TRBD2. V trimming: 3 bases; J trimming: 4 bases; junction bases outside the gene matches: 5. Germline CDR1 reads SGHRS; CDR2 reads YFSETQ. CDR3 length: 16 residues. The CDR3 region is CASSWTSGRFPETQYF. The CDR3 DNA sequence: TGCGCCAGCAGCTGGACTAGCGGGAGGTTCCCAGAGACCCAGTACTTC.

Only a few counts were recorded for this clonotype. The V and J genes are TRBV7-3 and TRBJ2-3; TRBD1 or TRBD2 may be the D gene (5 bases each). The CDR3 is 16 residues long. Per germline, CDR1 SGHTA and CDR2 FQGTGA. With 4 bases removed from V and 5 bases from J, the gap between germline ends came to 19 bases. Written as DNA, the CDR3 is TGTGCCAGCAGCTCTCATCTCCGGGACCGGATAGATACGCAGTATTTT. Amino acids: CASSSHLRDRIDTQYF.

This clonotype was seen only a few times. The chain uses TRBV3-1 and TRBJ2-2, with D possibly being TRBD1 (5 bases). Germline V gene sequence: CDR1 LGHDT, CDR2 YNNKEL (reference sequence). The V end was cut by 8 bases, the J end by 1 base, with 11 bases between. The CDR3 loop spans 14 amino acids. In nucleotides, the CDR3 is TGTGCCAGCCAAGAGACAGAGAACACCGGGGAGCTGTTTTTT. Protein product: CASQETENTGELFF.

J is TRBJ1-2 and V is TRBV29-1, with TRBD1 matching 7 bases. This CDR3 is 12 amino acids long. In germline, CDR1 is SQVTM, CDR2 ANQGSEA. After removal of 6 bases from V and 7 bases from J, the junction contained 8 bases not matched to a gene. The CDR3 DNA reads as TGCAGCGTAGACACTACAGGGGCTGGCTACACCTTC. Translation gives CSVDTTGAGYTF. Supplemented by reference TRBV29-1 and TRBJ1-2, the full variable domain reads SAVISQKPSRDICQRGTSLTIQCQVDSQVTMMFWYRQQPGQSLTLIATANQGSEATYESGFVIDKFPISRPNLTFSTLTVSNMSPEDSSIYLCSVDTTGAGYTFGSGTRLTVV.

A word on this clonotype: Mismatch with germline at one junction end may stem from a read error. The rearrangement uses TRBV28 and TRBJ2-5, with D possibly TRBD1 on 6 matching bases. Germline CDR1 MDHEN, CDR2 SYDVKM. The CDR3 has 14 amino acids. CDR3 nucleotide sequence: TGTGCCCGCAGTTCCATTGGGGGCTGGAAGACCCAGTACTTC. Protein sequence: CARSSIGGWKTQYF.

This clonotype was counted at least ten times. The V call is TRBV4-2, the J call TRBJ1-1, with 8 bases aligning to TRBD1. The germline V gene has CDR1 LGHNA and CDR2 YNFKEQ. The CDR3 sequence is 17 residues long. The V gene end was trimmed by 0 bases and the J gene end by 3 bases; junction bases not matched to a gene: 9. CDR3 protein: CASSQEGTRGPYTEAFF. DNA for the CDR3: TGTGCCAGCAGCCAAGAGGGAACCAGGGGGCCGTACACTGAAGCTTTCTTT.

This clonotype appeared a few times. The chain couples TRBV25-1 to TRBJ1-1; no definite D call. This CDR3 contains 13 residues. V was cut by 8 bases and J by 6 bases, with 16 bases left in between. The germline gives CDR1 MGHDK, CDR2 SYGVNS. The CDR3 nucleotides are TGTGCCAGCTCTGAGGTACAGACCTCTGAAGCTTTCTTT. Translated: CASSEVQTSEAFF.

The V gene is TRBV6-2 or TRBV6-3, the J gene TRBJ2-3; D unclear. The CDR3 runs 11 residues. V lost 8 bases to trimming and J lost 7 bases, with 10 bases between them. In germline, CDR1 is MNHEY, CDR2 SVGEGT. The CDR3 here is CASSVGYTQYF. The CDR3 nucleotides are TGTGCCAGCTCCGTGGGCTATACGCAGTATTTT.

This clonotype was seen ten or more times. The V call is TRBV6-1, the J call TRBJ1-5, with D hard to call. Germline V gives CDR1 MNHNS, CDR2 SASEGT. The V gene lost 2 bases and the J gene lost 5 bases, with 7 bases spanning the gap. This CDR3 has 13 amino acids. The CDR3 protein is CASSEQVHQPQHF. CDR3 coding DNA: TGTGCCAGCAGTGAACAGGTACATCAGCCCCAGCATTTT.

This clonotype was recorded at least ten times. V gene TRBV5-1 combines with J gene TRBJ2-5; TRBD2 matches at 9 bases. The CDR3 has 17 amino acids. The V gene's germline CDR1 is SGHRS and CDR2 YFSETQ. Trimming cost V 0 bases and J 4 bases; bases outside gene matches: 10. CDR3 region: CASSLGSSGSNGETQYF. The CDR3, as DNA: TGCGCCAGCAGCTTGGGGAGTAGCGGGAGCAACGGAGAGACCCAGTACTTC.

V and J are TRBV7-9 and TRBJ1-2, with 9 bases matching TRBD1. Per the germline V gene, CDR1 is SEHNR and CDR2 is FQNEAQ (reference sequence). Unmatched junction bases numbered 2, after V lost 8 bases and J lost 4 bases. The CDR3 runs 12 residues. In DNA, the CDR3 is TGTGCCAGCTGGGACAGGGCCTATGGCTACACCTTC. Translation: CASWDRAYGYTF.

This clonotype was detected only once. This chain connects TRBV20-1 to TRBJ1-5; no definite D call. CDR3 length: 14 residues. Trimming stripped 5 bases from V and 0 bases from J, with 11 bases between. Germline CDR1 is DFQATT and CDR2 is SNEGSKA (reference sequence). DNA of the CDR3: TGCAGTGCTTCGTCCGCGTATAGCAATCAGCCCCAGCATTTT. The encoded protein is CSASSAYSNQPQHF.

This chain links TRBV18 with TRBJ1-1; no clear D. V dropped 3 bases and J dropped 8 bases, with 13 bases sitting between them. Germline CDR1 and CDR2: KGHSH and LQKENI. CDR3 size: 13 residues. The chain's CDR3 is CASSPDLGSEAFF. CDR3 sequence (DNA): TGTGCCAGCTCACCCGACTTGGGGTCAGAAGCTTTCTTT.